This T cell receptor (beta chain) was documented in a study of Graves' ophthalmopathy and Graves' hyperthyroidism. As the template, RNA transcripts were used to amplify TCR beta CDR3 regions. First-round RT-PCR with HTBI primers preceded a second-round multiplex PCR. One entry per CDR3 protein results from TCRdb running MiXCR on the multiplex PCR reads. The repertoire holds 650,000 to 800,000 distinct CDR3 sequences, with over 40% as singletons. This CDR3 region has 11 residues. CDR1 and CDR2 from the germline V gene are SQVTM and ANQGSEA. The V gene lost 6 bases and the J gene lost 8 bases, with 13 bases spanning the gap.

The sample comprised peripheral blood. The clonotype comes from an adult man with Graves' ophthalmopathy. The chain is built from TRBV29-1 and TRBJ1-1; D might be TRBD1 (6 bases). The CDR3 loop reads CSVGRGEEAFF. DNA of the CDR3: TGCAGCGTGGGCAGGGGCGAAGAAGCTTTCTTT. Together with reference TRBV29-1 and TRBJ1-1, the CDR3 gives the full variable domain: SAVISQKPSRDICQRGTSLTIQCQVDSQVTMMFWYRQQPGQSLTLIATANQGSEATYESGFVIDKFPISRPNLTFSTLTVSNMSPEDSSIYLCSVGRGEEAFFGQGTRLTVV.